One and the same sample provided the 12 T cell receptor beta chains below, sequenced in a study of cytomegalovirus exposure and HLA in healthy donors. PCR employed 60 Vbeta and 13 Jbeta primers. The table came from immunoSEQ multiplex PCR; TCRdb's copy has only in-frame clones and leaves some out. This repertoire shows about 130,000 clones, around 80% found once; its top ten account for around 5%. The sequencing sample was made of PBMCs. These receptor sequences come from a man younger than 40 in good health.

This clone has a single count. The chain combines TRBV7-9 with TRBJ2-3; TRBD2 agrees at 7 bases. The CDR3 totals 17 residues. Germline CDR1 is SEHNR and CDR2 is FQNEAQ (reference sequence). V shed 4 bases, J shed 0 bases, and the junction held 10 bases outside the gene matches. CDR3 bases: TGTGCCAGCAGCTCCTTCGGGGGGACCTTCAGCACAGATACGCAGTATTTT. Protein sequence: CASSSFGGTFSTDTQYF.

This clone has only one observation. The gene calls are TRBV16 and TRBJ2-7; the match to TRBD2 covers 10 bases. Looked up from germline, CDR1 is KGHSY and CDR2 is FQNENV. Trimming at V came to 5 bases and at J to 2 bases, leaving 6 bases not matched to a gene. This CDR3 contains 15 residues. The CDR3 coding sequence is TGTGCCAGCAGCAATCAAGCGGGAGGGACCTACGAGCAGTACTTC. As protein: CASSNQAGGTYEQYF.

The chain combines TRBV7-9 with TRBJ1-1; D is unresolved. The germline V gene encodes CDR1 SEHNR and CDR2 FQNEAQ (reference sequence). The CDR3 loop spans 10 amino acids. Trimming removed 7 bases from V and 11 bases from J, with 11 bases in between. CDR3 nucleotides: TGTGCCAGCATGGGCCCTCGGGCTTTCTTT. It encodes CASMGPRAFF. Combining the CDR3 with reference TRBV7-9 and TRBJ1-1 gives the whole variable domain DTGVSQNPRHKITKRGQNVTFRCDPISEHNRLYWYRQTLGQGPEFLTYFQNEAQLEKSRLLSDRFSAERPKGSFSTLEIQRTEQGDSAMYLCASMGPRAFFGQGTRLTVV.

This clone was recorded a few times. The chain recombines TRBV28 with TRBJ2-7; perhaps TRBD2 as D (7 bases). The length of the CDR3 is 15 residues. Germline CDR1 MDHEN, CDR2 SYDVKM. Trimming left V 3 bases short and J 3 bases short, with 15 bases between. The CDR3 loop reads CASSFRGGMNYEQYF. The CDR3 DNA follows: TGTGCCAGCAGTTTTAGGGGGGGCATGAACTACGAGCAGTACTTC.

The chain is built from TRBV6-5 and TRBJ1-1, with TRBD1 identical over 9 bases. Germline V gene sequence: CDR1 MNHEY, CDR2 SVGAGI. The length of the CDR3 is 14 residues. V lost 8 bases and J lost 5; bases outside the gene matches: 9. In DNA form, the CDR3 reads TGTGCCAGCCGGCCGGGGACAGGGTTTACTGAAGCTTTCTTT. It is translated as CASRPGTGFTEAFF.

The chain has TRBV5-8 and TRBJ2-2, with 8 bases identical to TRBD2. This CDR3 has 15 residues. J lost 6 bases, V lost 1 base, and 5 bases had no gene match. Germline assignment: CDR1 SGHTS and CDR2 YDEGEE. The CDR3 loop is CASSLRAGVSGELFF. CDR3 nucleotide sequence: TGTGCCAGCAGCTTGAGAGCGGGAGTGTCCGGGGAGCTGTTTTTT.

The V call is TRBV5-1, the J call TRBJ2-1; TRBD2 matches 7 bases. There are 15 residues in the CDR3. The germline gives CDR1 SGHRS, CDR2 YFSETQ. The V segment lost 3 bases and the J segment 6 bases; nucleotides outside the gene matches: 9. CDR3 residues: CASSWGGYSGNEQFF. For the CDR3, the DNA is TGCGCCAGCAGCTGGGGGGGATACTCCGGCAATGAGCAGTTCTTC. Variable domain in full (rest from reference TRBV5-1 and TRBJ2-1): KAGVTQTPRYLIKTRGQQVTLSCSPISGHRSVSWYQQTPGQGLQFLFEYFSETQRNKGNFPGRFSGRQFSNSRSEMNVSTLELGDSALYLCASSWGGYSGNEQFFGPGTRLTVL.

V is TRBV29-1 and J is TRBJ2-2; the match to TRBD1 covers 9 bases. Per the germline V gene, CDR1 is SQVTM and CDR2 is ANQGSEA. CDR3 length equals 14 residues. The trim removed 3 bases at V and 7 bases at J, leaving 6 bases unmatched. The CDR3 sequence: CSVDLQGAGGELFF. The CDR3 nucleotides are TGCAGCGTTGATTTACAGGGGGCTGGCGGGGAGCTGTTTTTT.

The V call is TRBV7-6, the J call TRBJ2-2; maybe TRBD2 (5 bases). V gave up 4 bases and J gave up 5 bases, with 20 bases separating them. Germline-derived CDR1 and CDR2 are SGHVS and FNYEAQ. The CDR3 loop spans 17 amino acids. The CDR3 DNA sequence: TGTGCCAGCAGCTCCTCAGACTACCCCGTGAGTACCGGGGAGCTGTTTTTT. Translation: CASSSSDYPVSTGELFF.

This chain uses TRBV7-2 with TRBJ2-7, with TRBD2 matching over 8 bases. The CDR3 spans 15 residues. Germline CDR1 is SGHTA and CDR2 is FQGNSA. V trimming: 0 bases; J trimming: 2 bases; junction bases outside the gene matches: 3. CDR3 DNA sequence: TGTGCCAGCAGCTTAGCGCCGGGAGGGGCCTACGAGCAGTACTTC. Amino acid sequence: CASSLAPGGAYEQYF.

This clone was observed once. CDR3: CASSPPGANVLTF. In nucleotides, the CDR3 is TGTGCCAGCAGCCCCCCGGGGGCCAACGTCCTGACTTTC. The chain combines TRBV28 with TRBJ2-6; D remains ambiguous. The germline gives CDR1 MDHEN, CDR2 SYDVKM. Deletions cut 6 bases from V and 4 bases from J, with 7 bases between. The CDR3 is made up of 13 amino acids. Combining the CDR3 with reference TRBV28 and TRBJ2-6 gives the whole variable domain DVKVTQSSRYLVKRTGEKVFLECVQDMDHENMFWYRQDPGLGLRLIYFSYDVKMKEKGDIPEGYSVSREKKERFSLILESASTNQTSMYLCASSPPGANVLTFGAGSRLTVL.

The genes are TRBV18 and TRBJ1-1, with 9 bases matching TRBD1. Looked up from germline, CDR1 is KGHSH and CDR2 is LQKENI. V dropped 5 bases and J dropped 3; count of bases not matched to a gene: 10. There are 16 residues in the CDR3. CDR3 residues: CASSGRTGVLDTEAFF. CDR3 nucleotides: TGTGCCAGCTCAGGGCGGACAGGGGTACTAGACACTGAAGCTTTCTTT.